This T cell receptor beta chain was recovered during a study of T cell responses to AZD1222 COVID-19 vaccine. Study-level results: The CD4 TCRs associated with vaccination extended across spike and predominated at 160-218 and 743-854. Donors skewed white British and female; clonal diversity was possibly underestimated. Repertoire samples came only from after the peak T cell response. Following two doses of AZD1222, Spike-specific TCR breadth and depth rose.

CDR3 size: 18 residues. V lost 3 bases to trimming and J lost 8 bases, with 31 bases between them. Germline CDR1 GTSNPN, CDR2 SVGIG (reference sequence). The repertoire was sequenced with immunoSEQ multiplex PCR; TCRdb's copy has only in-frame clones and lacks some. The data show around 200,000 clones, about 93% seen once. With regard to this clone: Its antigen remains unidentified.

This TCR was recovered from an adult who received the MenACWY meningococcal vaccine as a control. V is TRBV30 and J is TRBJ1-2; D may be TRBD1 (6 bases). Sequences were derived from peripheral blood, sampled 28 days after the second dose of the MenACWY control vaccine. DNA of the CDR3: TGTGCCTGGAGCCCGACCCCGGGACACCTCCGAACTCTCTACGGCTACACCTTC. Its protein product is CAWSPTPGHLRTLYGYTF.